The clone carrying this TCR beta chain was counted a single time. Recovery among Cohort 3 donors was established by two negative PCRs, clearance, or symptom resolution. This entry comes from a study of blood T cell repertoires in COVID-19. As for the study in general: There were acute and convalescent COVID-19 samples, and they came from the United States, Italy and Spain. The analysed material was cDNA or gDNA that came from T cells, B-cell-depleted T cells, or PBMCs.

V lost 5 bases and J 0 bases, leaving 11 bases between the germline ends. Germline CDR1 SNHLY, CDR2 FYNNEI. CDR3 length: 15 amino acids. Sequencing used immunoSEQ multiplex PCR; TCRdb keeps in-frame clones, though not all of them. The sample holds a few hundred thousand clones; approximately 85% are singletons and the top ten take over 2%. The TCR was taken from a man aged 25-45 years who had recovered from COVID-19. Sequencing used PBMCs or T cells enriched from blood (not recorded which). The V call is TRBV2, the J call TRBJ2-4; the D is unclear. For the CDR3, the DNA is TGTGCCAGCAGTTTAAAGACTGTAGCCAAAAACATTCAGTACTTC. Amino acids: CASSLKTVAKNIQYF.